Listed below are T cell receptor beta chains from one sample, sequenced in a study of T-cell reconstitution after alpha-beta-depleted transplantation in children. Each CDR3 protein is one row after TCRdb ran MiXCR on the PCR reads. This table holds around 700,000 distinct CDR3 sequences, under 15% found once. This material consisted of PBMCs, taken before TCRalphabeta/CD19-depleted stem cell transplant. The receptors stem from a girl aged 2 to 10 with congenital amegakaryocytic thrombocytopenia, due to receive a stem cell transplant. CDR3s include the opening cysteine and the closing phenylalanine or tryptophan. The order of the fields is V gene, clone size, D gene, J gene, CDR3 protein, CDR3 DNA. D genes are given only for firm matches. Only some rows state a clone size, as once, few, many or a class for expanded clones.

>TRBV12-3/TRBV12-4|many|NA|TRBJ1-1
CASSLARDRRAFF
TGTGCCAGCAGTTTAGCGCGAGACAGGCGAGCTTTCTTT
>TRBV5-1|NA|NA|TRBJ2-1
CASSLRMDSYNEQFF
TGCGCCAGCAGCTTGAGGATGGATTCCTACAATGAGCAGTTCTTC
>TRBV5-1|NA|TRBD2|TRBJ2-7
CASTGLAGSPYEQYF
TGCGCCAGCACCGGACTAGCGGGATCCCCCTACGAGCAGTACTTC
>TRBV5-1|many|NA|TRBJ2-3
CASSLGPGPTDTQYF
TGCGCCAGCAGCTTGGGTCCGGGGCCTACAGATACGCAGTATTTT
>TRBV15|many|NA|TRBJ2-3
CATSRVPGGIDTQYF
TGTGCCACCAGCAGAGTTCCAGGGGGGATAGATACGCAGTATTTT
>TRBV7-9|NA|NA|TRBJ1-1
CASSRTETEAFF
TGTGCCAGCAGCCGGACAGAGACTGAAGCTTTCTTT
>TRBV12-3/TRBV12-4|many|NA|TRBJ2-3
CASSGQPSTDTQYF
TGTGCCAGCAGCGGACAACCCAGCACAGATACGCAGTATTTT
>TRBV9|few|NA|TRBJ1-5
CASSVALVREEPQHF
TGTGCCAGCAGCGTAGCTTTGGTCCGGGAGGAGCCCCAGCATTTT
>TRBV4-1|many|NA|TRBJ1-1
CASSRLTGNTEAFF
TGCGCCAGCAGCAGACTTACAGGGAACACTGAAGCTTTCTTT
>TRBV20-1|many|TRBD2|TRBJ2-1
CSARGLAGMGVPYNEQFF
TGCAGTGCTAGGGGACTAGCGGGGATGGGGGTCCCCTACAATGAGCAGTTCTTC